This TCR beta chain came from a study of control samples from healthy donors and cancer patients. Assay used: immunoSEQ multiplex PCR; TCRdb lists only in-frame clones, some missing. The sample has fewer than 120,000 clones, roughly 90% seen once. This CDR3 is built from 16 residues. V was pared by 3 bases and J by 0 bases, with 6 bases of the junction left unmatched. CDR1 LNHDA and CDR2 SQIVND come from the germline V gene (reference sequence). The chain employs TRBV19 and TRBJ1-2, with TRBD1 identical over 8 bases. The clonotype originates from a woman aged 60-70 years with lung cancer. What was sequenced was PBMCs. The CDR3 region has the DNA TGTGCCAGTAGTATCAACGGACAGGGTACTAACTATGGCTACACCTTC. It encodes CASSINGQGTNYGYTF.